This record concerns one T cell receptor beta chain sequence. These data are taken from a study of blood T cell repertoires in COVID-19. Across the whole study: Samples came from the United States, Italy and Spain, spanning acute and convalescent COVID-19. PBMCs, B-cell-depleted T cells, or T cells provided the cDNA or gDNA that made up the material.

The CDR3 length is 15 residues. Germline V lookup: CDR1 SGHTA, CDR2 FQGNSA. V lost 2 bases and J 5 bases, leaving 15 bases between the germline ends. Per the study methods: Estimation of nucleated cell counts was performed using reference gene primer amplification. Method: immunoSEQ multiplex PCR; TCRdb's copy keeps in-frame clones and lacks some. V and J calls and clone size come straight from that table; D and trimming were deduced from the DNA. The table lists under 200,000 clones, roughly 90% of them singletons. The TCR originated in a man in his fifties with acute or convalescent COVID-19. V usage is TRBV7-2 and J usage is TRBJ2-5; D may be TRBD2 (5 bases). The material sequenced was peripheral blood. As DNA, the CDR3 is TGTGCCAGCAGCTTACGCGGAGGACGTTCCGAGACCCAGTACTTC. Protein product: CASSLRGGRSETQYF.